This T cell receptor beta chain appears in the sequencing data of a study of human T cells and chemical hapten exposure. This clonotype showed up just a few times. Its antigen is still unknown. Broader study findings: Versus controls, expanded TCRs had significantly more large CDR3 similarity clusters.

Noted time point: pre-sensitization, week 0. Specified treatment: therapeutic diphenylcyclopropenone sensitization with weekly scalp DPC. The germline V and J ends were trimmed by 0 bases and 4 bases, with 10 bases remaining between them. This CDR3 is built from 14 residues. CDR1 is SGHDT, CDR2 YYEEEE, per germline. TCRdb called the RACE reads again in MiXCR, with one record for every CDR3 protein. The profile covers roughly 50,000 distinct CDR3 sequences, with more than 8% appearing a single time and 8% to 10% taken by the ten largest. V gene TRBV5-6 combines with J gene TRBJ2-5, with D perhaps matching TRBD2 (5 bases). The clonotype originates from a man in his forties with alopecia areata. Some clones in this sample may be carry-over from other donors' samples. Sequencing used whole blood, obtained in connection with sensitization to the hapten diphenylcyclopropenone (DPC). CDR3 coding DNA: TGTGCCAGCAGCTTGGATCTAGCCGGAGAGACCCAGTACTTC. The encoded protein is CASSLDLAGETQYF.